The 13 T cell receptor beta chains given below trace back to one sample, sequenced in a study of blood T cell repertoires in COVID-19. Using immunoSEQ multiplex PCR, the repertoire was profiled, and TCRdb retains in-frame clones only, with some absent. The profile covers nearly 250,000 clones, with around 86% appearing a single time and under 2% taken by the ten largest. Input material: peripheral blood. All receptors come from a woman aged 55 to 70 who had recovered from COVID-19.

In DNA, the CDR3 is TGCGCCAGCAGCGGCGGGACAGGGGAAACAGATACGCAGTATTTT. Protein sequence: CASSGGTGETDTQYF. The rearrangement uses TRBV5-1 and TRBJ2-3, with TRBD1 identical over 10 bases. The CDR3 length is 15 residues. Germline V gene sequence: CDR1 SGHRS, CDR2 YFSETQ. J lost 3 bases, V lost 4 bases, and 5 bases had no gene match.

As regards this clone: Germline and junction disagree at one end, which may indicate a read error. This rearrangement joins TRBV3-1 (or the pseudogene TRBV3-2) to TRBJ2-1; 11 positions match TRBD1. Germline V gives CDR1 LGHDT, CDR2 YNNKEL (reference sequence). This CDR3 region has 13 residues. In nucleotides, the CDR3 is TGTGCCAGCAGCCAAGATAGGAGGGGACAGGGGGTCTTC. Translating gives CASSQDRRGQGVF.

The chain links TRBV6-6 to TRBJ1-6, with D perhaps TRBD1 (6 bases). Between the trimmed V and J ends, which lost 5 bases and 9 bases, there was a span of 20 bases. The CDR3 loop spans 16 amino acids. Germline CDR1 is MNHNY and CDR2 is SVGAGI (reference sequence). The CDR3 bases are TGTGCCAGCAGTCTCATCAGGGGAGAGGTGGGTTCACCCCTCCACTTT. This gives the protein CASSLIRGEVGSPLHF.

The J gene is TRBJ2-6, the V gene TRBV27; possibly TRBD1 for D (5 bases). The germline V gene encodes CDR1 MNHEY and CDR2 SMNVEV (reference sequence). With 6 bases removed from V and 4 bases from J, the gap between germline ends came to 22 bases. The CDR3 is 18 amino acids. CDR3 residues: CASSLRGRPSTGANVLTF. DNA of the CDR3: TGTGCCAGCAGCCTAAGGGGCAGGCCCTCTACCGGGGCCAACGTCCTGACTTTC.

The V gene is TRBV7-2, the J gene TRBJ1-4; possibly TRBD1 for D (6 bases). Germline CDR1 reads SGHTA; CDR2 reads FQGNSA. This CDR3 spans 15 amino acids. Between the trimmed V and J ends, which lost 3 bases and 7 bases, there was a span of 15 bases. The CDR3 DNA reads as TGTGCCAGCAGCTTCCGGACAGAAGGTAGTGAAAAACTGTTTTTT. Translated, it gives CASSFRTEGSEKLFF.

This clone showed up just once. The chain carries TRBV5-4 and TRBJ2-1; D possibly corresponds to TRBD2 (5 bases). V lost 4 bases and J 7 bases, leaving 21 bases between the germline ends. Germline CDR1 reads SGHNT; CDR2 reads YYREEE (reference sequence). The CDR3 runs 16 residues. CDR3 amino acids: CASSPLSGGVGNEQFF. The CDR3 bases are TGTGCCAGCAGCCCCTTGAGCGGCGGTGTGGGTAATGAGCAGTTCTTC.

The chain is built from TRBV27 and TRBJ1-6, with 9 bases that match TRBD1. The CDR3 is 15 residues long. V was pared by 2 bases and J by 8 bases, with 4 bases of the junction left unmatched. CDR1 and CDR2 (germline): MNHEY, SMNVEV (reference sequence). The CDR3 DNA sequence: TGTGCCAGCAGTTTAGGCGGGACAGGGTATTCACCCCTCCACTTT. This gives the protein CASSLGGTGYSPLHF.

CDR3 in amino acids: CASSSFLDRFVSGYTF. CDR3 DNA: TGTGCCAGCAGTTCGTTTTTGGACAGATTCGTTAGTGGCTACACCTTC. This chain joins TRBV27 and TRBJ1-2; D perhaps matches TRBD1 (6 bases). Per germline, CDR1 MNHEY and CDR2 SMNVEV (reference sequence). The CDR3 sequence is 16 residues long. Trimming took 4 bases from V and 7 from J, leaving 22 bases between them.

The V gene is TRBV24-1, the J gene TRBJ2-2; 11 bases map to TRBD2. This CDR3 spans 16 amino acids. V was pared by 4 bases and J by 6 bases, with 6 bases of the junction left unmatched. From germline, CDR1 is KGHDR and CDR2 SFDVKD. The CDR3 coding sequence is TGTGCCACCAGTGAAGACCTTAGCGGGGGGGCCGGGGAGCTGTTTTTT. Protein product: CATSEDLSGGAGELFF.

The genes are TRBV10-3 and TRBJ1-2; no reliable D call. There are 12 residues in the CDR3. The germline gives CDR1 ENHRY, CDR2 SYGVKD. The V end lost 0 bases, the J end lost 6 bases, and 5 bases lay between the germline ends. In DNA, the CDR3 is TGTGCCATCAGTGAGTCCAGAAATGGCTACACCTTC. Amino acid sequence: CAISESRNGYTF.

The rearrangement links TRBV28 to TRBJ2-7; 12 bases are a match to TRBD2. The CDR3 covers 17 residues. With 1 base clipped from V and 5 bases from J, the junction kept 9 bases outside the gene matches. Germline-derived CDR1 and CDR2 are MDHEN and SYDVKM. CDR3 in amino acids: CASSLSPLAGGRDEQYF. DNA of the CDR3: TGTGCCAGCAGTTTATCTCCCCTAGCGGGGGGGCGGGACGAGCAGTACTTC.

The chain joins TRBV29-1 to TRBJ2-5; 8 bases align to TRBD2. Germline assignment: CDR1 SQVTM and CDR2 ANQGSEA. The trim removed 4 bases at V and 1 base at J, leaving 8 bases unmatched. There are 15 residues in the CDR3. The CDR3 sequence is CSVVVARGAQETQYF. Written as DNA, the CDR3 is TGCAGCGTTGTTGTGGCGCGGGGGGCCCAAGAGACCCAGTACTTC.

This clone appeared a few times. This CDR3 is CASSDGTSGQNIQYF. CDR3 bases: TGTGCCAGCAGCGACGGGACTAGCGGTCAAAACATTCAGTACTTC. The chain joins TRBV9 to TRBJ2-4, with TRBD2 matching 11 bases. The CDR3 totals 15 residues. After removal of 3 bases from V and 5 bases from J, the junction contained 4 bases not matched to a gene. In germline, CDR1 is SGDLS, CDR2 YYNGEE.